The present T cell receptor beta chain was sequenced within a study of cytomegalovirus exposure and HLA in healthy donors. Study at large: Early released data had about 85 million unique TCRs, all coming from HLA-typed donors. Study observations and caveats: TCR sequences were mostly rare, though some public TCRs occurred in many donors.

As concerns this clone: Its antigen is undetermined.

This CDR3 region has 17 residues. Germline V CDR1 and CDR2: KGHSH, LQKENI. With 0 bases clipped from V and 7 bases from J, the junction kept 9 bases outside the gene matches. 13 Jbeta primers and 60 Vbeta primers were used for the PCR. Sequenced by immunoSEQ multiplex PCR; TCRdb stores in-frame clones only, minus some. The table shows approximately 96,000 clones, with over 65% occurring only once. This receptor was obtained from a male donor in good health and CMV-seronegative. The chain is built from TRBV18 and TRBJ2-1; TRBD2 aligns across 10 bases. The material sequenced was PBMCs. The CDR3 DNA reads TGTGCCAGCTCACCACCGCTCGGGACTAGCGAGGGGAATGAGCAGTTCTTC. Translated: CASSPPLGTSEGNEQFF. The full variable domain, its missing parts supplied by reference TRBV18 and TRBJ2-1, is NAGVMQNPRHLVRRRGQEARLRCSPMKGHSHVYWYRQLPEEGLKFMVYLQKENIIDESGMPKERFSAEFPKEGPSILRIQQVVRGDSAAYFCASSPPLGTSEGNEQFFGPGTRLTVL.